Listed below are T cell receptor beta chains from one sample, sequenced in a study of shared clonotypes between healthy human individuals. Sequencing used immunoSEQ multiplex PCR; TCRdb keeps in-frame clones, though not all of them. The sample contains about 700,000 clones, about 90% of which appear only once. Sequencing input: naive CD8+ T cells sorted from blood. The source of these receptors is a man aged 30 to 39 in good health. CDR3s include the opening cysteine and the closing phenylalanine or tryptophan. The D gene is left open where the match is weak. Only some rows state a clone size, as once, few, many or a class for expanded clones.

j_call: TRBJ2-7
cdr3_length: 15
v_call: TRBV11-1
d_call: TRBD1
clone_size: .
cdr3_nt: TGTGCCAGCAGCCCCCGACAGGGGACACTCTACGAGCAGTACTTC
cdr3_aa: CASSPRQGTLYEQYF

j_call: TRBJ2-1
cdr3_length: 15
v_call: TRBV19
d_call: .
clone_size: .
cdr3_nt: TGTGCCAGTAGTTCCATTGGTTTCCCACCTGAAGGGCAGTTCTTC
cdr3_aa: CASSSIGFPPEGQFF

j_call: TRBJ2-1
cdr3_length: 12
v_call: TRBV7-9
d_call: .
clone_size: .
cdr3_nt: TGTGCCAGCAGCCTTTGGGGGAATGAGCAGTTCTTC
cdr3_aa: CASSLWGNEQFF

j_call: TRBJ2-7
cdr3_length: 15
v_call: TRBV5-4
d_call: TRBD2
clone_size: .
cdr3_nt: TGTGCCAGCAGCTTGGCGGCGGGGGGAACCTACGAGCAGTACTTC
cdr3_aa: CASSLAAGGTYEQYF

j_call: TRBJ2-7
cdr3_length: 14
v_call: TRBV19
d_call: .
clone_size: .
cdr3_nt: TGTGCCAGTAGTCCAGGACTAATCTCCTACGAGCAGTACTTC
cdr3_aa: CASSPGLISYEQYF

j_call: TRBJ2-7
cdr3_length: 15
v_call: TRBV29-1
d_call: TRBD1
clone_size: .
cdr3_nt: TGCAGCGTTGACTTCGGGACAGGGGATTTCTACGAGCAGTACTTC
cdr3_aa: CSVDFGTGDFYEQYF

j_call: TRBJ1-5
cdr3_length: 14
v_call: TRBV25-1
d_call: .
clone_size: .
cdr3_nt: TGTGCCAGCAGTGAATTTGACGGTAATCAGCCCCAGCATTTT
cdr3_aa: CASSEFDGNQPQHF

j_call: TRBJ2-1
cdr3_length: 15
v_call: TRBV15
d_call: TRBD1
clone_size: .
cdr3_nt: TGTGCCACCAGCAGCGACAGGGGCTCCTACAATGAGCAGTTCTTC
cdr3_aa: CATSSDRGSYNEQFF

j_call: TRBJ2-7
cdr3_length: 13
v_call: TRBV30
d_call: .
clone_size: .
cdr3_nt: TGTGCCTGGAGACAGGGCGGCGTCTACGAGCAGTACTTC
cdr3_aa: CAWRQGGVYEQYF

j_call: TRBJ1-5
cdr3_length: 14
v_call: TRBV5-8
d_call: TRBD1
clone_size: .
cdr3_nt: TGTGCCAGCAGCCGGGACAGGGGCCCTCAGCCCCAGCATTTT
cdr3_aa: CASSRDRGPQPQHF

j_call: TRBJ2-3
cdr3_length: 14
v_call: TRBV27
d_call: .
clone_size: .
cdr3_nt: TGTGCCAGCAGTTTATGGGCGAGCACAGATACGCAGTATTTT
cdr3_aa: CASSLWASTDTQYF

j_call: TRBJ2-6
cdr3_length: 18
v_call: TRBV7-9
d_call: TRBD2
clone_size: once
cdr3_nt: TGTGCCAGCAGAGTCCCGACTAGCGTCAACCCTGGGGCCAACGTCCTGACTTTC
cdr3_aa: CASRVPTSVNPGANVLTF

j_call: TRBJ2-7
cdr3_length: 15
v_call: TRBV11-2
d_call: TRBD2
clone_size: .
cdr3_nt: TGTGCCAGCAGCTTAACTGGCGGGAGCTCCTACGAGCAGTACTTC
cdr3_aa: CASSLTGGSSYEQYF

j_call: TRBJ2-7
cdr3_length: 14
v_call: TRBV27
d_call: .
clone_size: once
cdr3_nt: TGTGCCAGCAGTTTAGCGGGAAGCTTCTACGAGCAGTACTTC
cdr3_aa: CASSLAGSFYEQYF

j_call: TRBJ2-5
cdr3_length: 16
v_call: TRBV7-9
d_call: .
clone_size: .
cdr3_nt: TGTGCCAGCAGCCCTCGACAGGTGGGGTACCAAGAGACCCAGTACTTC
cdr3_aa: CASSPRQVGYQETQYF

j_call: TRBJ2-5
cdr3_length: 15
v_call: TRBV5-1
d_call: TRBD2
clone_size: .
cdr3_nt: TGCGCCAGCAGCTTGACTAGCGGGGGTCAAGAGACCCAGTACTTC
cdr3_aa: CASSLTSGGQETQYF

j_call: TRBJ2-2
cdr3_length: 15
v_call: TRBV29-1
d_call: TRBD1
clone_size: .
cdr3_nt: TGCAGCGTTGTACAGGGGGCCGGGAACACCGGGGAGCTGTTTTTT
cdr3_aa: CSVVQGAGNTGELFF

j_call: TRBJ2-7
cdr3_length: 17
v_call: TRBV10-3
d_call: TRBD2
clone_size: .
cdr3_nt: TGTGCCATCAGTGAGTCACGATCGACTAGCGGGTTCTACGAGCAGTACTTC
cdr3_aa: CAISESRSTSGFYEQYF

j_call: TRBJ2-1
cdr3_length: 13
v_call: TRBV4-2
d_call: .
clone_size: .
cdr3_nt: TGTGCCAGCAGCCAAGAGGGGAACAATGAGCAGTTCTTC
cdr3_aa: CASSQEGNNEQFF

j_call: TRBJ2-7
cdr3_length: 11
v_call: TRBV28
d_call: .
clone_size: .
cdr3_nt: TGTGCCAGCAGTTCCCCTTACGAGCAGTACTTC
cdr3_aa: CASSSPYEQYF

j_call: TRBJ1-5
cdr3_length: 17
v_call: TRBV19
d_call: .
clone_size: .
cdr3_nt: TGTGCCACGCACCACGAGGAGGCTTTTGGGGGCAATCAGCCCCAGCATTTT
cdr3_aa: CATHHEEAFGGNQPQHF

j_call: TRBJ2-5
cdr3_length: 15
v_call: TRBV7-9
d_call: TRBD2
clone_size: .
cdr3_nt: TGTGCCAGCAGCTTAAAGGAGCGGGGCATGGAGACCCAGTACTTC
cdr3_aa: CASSLKERGMETQYF

j_call: TRBJ2-1
cdr3_length: 13
v_call: TRBV30
d_call: .
clone_size: .
cdr3_nt: TGTGCCTGGAGTGGGCTACTAGCTATTGAGCAGTTCTTC
cdr3_aa: CAWSGLLAIEQFF

j_call: TRBJ1-5
cdr3_length: 14
v_call: TRBV6-5
d_call: .
clone_size: .
cdr3_nt: TGTGCCAGCAGTTACTCGGTTAGCAATCAGCCCCAGCATTTT
cdr3_aa: CASSYSVSNQPQHF

j_call: TRBJ2-1
cdr3_length: 14
v_call: TRBV7-2
d_call: TRBD2
clone_size: .
cdr3_nt: TGTGCCAGCAGCCCCCGGACTAGCACCAATGAGCAGTTCTTC
cdr3_aa: CASSPRTSTNEQFF

j_call: TRBJ2-1
cdr3_length: 15
v_call: TRBV13
d_call: .
clone_size: .
cdr3_nt: TGTGCCAGCAGCTTAGAACAGGTGCCCCAGGATGAGCAGTTCTTC
cdr3_aa: CASSLEQVPQDEQFF

j_call: TRBJ2-3
cdr3_length: 14
v_call: TRBV5-1
d_call: .
clone_size: .
cdr3_nt: TGCGCCAGCAGCTTGGCCGTCGGCACAGATACGCAGTATTTT
cdr3_aa: CASSLAVGTDTQYF

j_call: TRBJ2-3
cdr3_length: 11
v_call: TRBV9
d_call: .
clone_size: .
cdr3_nt: TGTGCCAGCAGCGGCCCGTATACGCAGTATTTT
cdr3_aa: CASSGPYTQYF

j_call: TRBJ2-7
cdr3_length: 12
v_call: TRBV29-1
d_call: .
clone_size: .
cdr3_nt: TGCAGCGTTGAGGGCAGGGTGGGGGAGCAGTACTTC
cdr3_aa: CSVEGRVGEQYF

j_call: TRBJ2-4
cdr3_length: 18
v_call: TRBV7-9
d_call: .
clone_size: .
cdr3_nt: TGTGCCAGCAGCTCGACGTTCGCAGATACACTGGCCAAAAACATTCAGTACTTC
cdr3_aa: CASSSTFADTLAKNIQYF

j_call: TRBJ2-1
cdr3_length: 15
v_call: TRBV15
d_call: TRBD2
clone_size: .
cdr3_nt: TGTGCCACCAGCACGGGACTAGCGGGAGAGGGTGAGCAGTTCTTC
cdr3_aa: CATSTGLAGEGEQFF

j_call: TRBJ2-7
cdr3_length: 15
v_call: TRBV11-1
d_call: TRBD1
clone_size: .
cdr3_nt: TGTGCCAGCAGCTCGGACAGGGGACTCTCCTACGAGCAGTACTTC
cdr3_aa: CASSSDRGLSYEQYF

j_call: TRBJ2-2
cdr3_length: 12
v_call: TRBV30
d_call: .
clone_size: .
cdr3_nt: TGTGCCTGGAGTGTACTGGCCGGGGAGCTGTTTTTT
cdr3_aa: CAWSVLAGELFF

j_call: TRBJ1-2
cdr3_length: 13
v_call: TRBV2
d_call: .
clone_size: .
cdr3_nt: TGTGCCAGCAGTGACTCGCGGCCCTATGGCTACACCTTC
cdr3_aa: CASSDSRPYGYTF

j_call: TRBJ2-1
cdr3_length: 14
v_call: TRBV27
d_call: .
clone_size: once
cdr3_nt: TGTGCCAGCAGTTTAGCCCTTACCTACAATGAGCAGTTCTTC
cdr3_aa: CASSLALTYNEQFF

j_call: TRBJ2-1
cdr3_length: 13
v_call: TRBV25-1
d_call: .
clone_size: .
cdr3_nt: TGTGCCAGCAGTGAACTCCTCTGGTTTGAGCAGTTCTTC
cdr3_aa: CASSELLWFEQFF

j_call: TRBJ2-3
cdr3_length: 14
v_call: TRBV10-1
d_call: TRBD2
clone_size: once
cdr3_nt: TGCGCCAGCAGTGAGTCGACTAGCCGAGATACGCAGTATTTT
cdr3_aa: CASSESTSRDTQYF

j_call: TRBJ2-1
cdr3_length: 15
v_call: TRBV7-9
d_call: TRBD2
clone_size: .
cdr3_nt: TGTGCCAGCAGCTCAACTAGCGGGAGGATCAATGAGCAGTTCTTC
cdr3_aa: CASSSTSGRINEQFF

j_call: TRBJ2-7
cdr3_length: 15
v_call: TRBV5-7
d_call: TRBD2
clone_size: .
cdr3_nt: TGTGCCAGCAGCTTGGAACTAGCGAGCCCCTACGAGCAGTACTTC
cdr3_aa: CASSLELASPYEQYF

j_call: TRBJ2-1
cdr3_length: 15
v_call: TRBV6-5
d_call: .
clone_size: .
cdr3_nt: TGTGCCAGCAGTTACGTATCGGGGCGTGGGGGTGAGCAGTTCTTC
cdr3_aa: CASSYVSGRGGEQFF

j_call: TRBJ2-7
cdr3_length: 19
v_call: TRBV15
d_call: .
clone_size: .
cdr3_nt: TGTGCCACCAGCAGAGACATGCCCTATCGGGTTAGCGCCTCCTACGAGCAGTACTTC
cdr3_aa: CATSRDMPYRVSASYEQYF

j_call: TRBJ2-7
cdr3_length: 12
v_call: TRBV11-2
d_call: .
clone_size: .
cdr3_nt: TGTGCCAGCAGCTCGGCGGTTGCCGAGCAGTACTTC
cdr3_aa: CASSSAVAEQYF

j_call: TRBJ2-6
cdr3_length: 13
v_call: TRBV19
d_call: .
clone_size: .
cdr3_nt: TGTGCCAGTATGCGCTCTGGGGCCAACGTCCTGACTTTC
cdr3_aa: CASMRSGANVLTF

j_call: TRBJ1-1
cdr3_length: 13
v_call: TRBV9
d_call: TRBD1
clone_size: .
cdr3_nt: TGTGCCAGCAGCCCAGGACAGGGTACAGGGGCTTTCTTT
cdr3_aa: CASSPGQGTGAFF

j_call: TRBJ2-7
cdr3_length: 15
v_call: TRBV7-9
d_call: TRBD2
clone_size: .
cdr3_nt: TGTGCCAGCAGCCTGACTAGCGGGGATTTTTACGAGCAGTACTTC
cdr3_aa: CASSLTSGDFYEQYF

j_call: TRBJ2-1
cdr3_length: 15
v_call: TRBV7-9
d_call: TRBD2
clone_size: .
cdr3_nt: TGTGCCAGCAGCTTACTAGCGGGAGAGTACAATGAGCAGTTCTTC
cdr3_aa: CASSLLAGEYNEQFF

j_call: TRBJ2-7
cdr3_length: 14
v_call: TRBV5-6
d_call: TRBD2
clone_size: .
cdr3_nt: TGTGCCAGCAGCCAAACGGGACTAGACGCCGAGCAGTACTTC
cdr3_aa: CASSQTGLDAEQYF

j_call: TRBJ2-1
cdr3_length: 14
v_call: TRBV28
d_call: TRBD2
clone_size: .
cdr3_nt: TGTGCCAGCAGCGGACTAGCGGGTTACAATGAGCAGTTCTTC
cdr3_aa: CASSGLAGYNEQFF

j_call: TRBJ2-3
cdr3_length: 14
v_call: TRBV7-8
d_call: .
clone_size: .
cdr3_nt: TGTGCCAGCAGCTTAGGTGGGAGGCAAGATACGCAGTATTTT
cdr3_aa: CASSLGGRQDTQYF

j_call: TRBJ2-1
cdr3_length: 12
v_call: TRBV5-5
d_call: .
clone_size: .
cdr3_nt: TGTGCCAGCAGCTTGTGGACCGATGAGCAGTTCTTC
cdr3_aa: CASSLWTDEQFF

j_call: TRBJ2-3
cdr3_length: 14
v_call: TRBV6-1
d_call: .
clone_size: once
cdr3_nt: TGTGCCAGCAGTGAACGGAGGAACACAGATACGCAGTATTTT
cdr3_aa: CASSERRNTDTQYF